The entry below gives a single TCR beta chain sequence along with its context. Its antigen remains unidentified. There are 16 residues in the CDR3. V was clipped by 6 bases and J by 4 bases; unmatched bases: 8. CDR1 is MDHEN, CDR2 SYDVKM, per germline. This sample is drawn from a study of cytomegalovirus exposure and HLA in healthy donors. The study sampled nominally healthy donors, though unrecorded immune exposures were likely. Regarding the study as a whole: Later on, analysis showed that most CMV-associated TCR beta chains appeared to be HLA-restricted. Associated with cytomegalovirus, according to the listing, were 164 TCR beta chains.

PCR employed 60 Vbeta and 13 Jbeta primers. Assay: immunoSEQ multiplex PCR; the TCRdb copy retains only in-frame clones and omits some. The sample contains approximately 200,000 clones, more than 70% of which appear only once. The material sequenced was PBMCs. The receptor was isolated from a man aged 30 to 39 in good health and CMV-seropositive. V and J are TRBV28 and TRBJ2-2; 10 bases fit TRBD2. The CDR3 region is CASSSPSSGGTGELFF. CDR3 nucleotides: TGTGCCAGCAGCTCGCCCTCTAGCGGGGGCACCGGGGAGCTGTTTTTT.